A selection of T cell receptor beta chains follows, all from one sample in a study of T cell responses to AZD1222 COVID-19 vaccine. TCRdb's copy holds only in-frame clones and misses some; the assay was immunoSEQ multiplex PCR. The sample carries around 190,000 clones, around 94% recorded once. This specimen consisted of peripheral blood, obtained on day 0 of AZD1222 vaccination. The origin of the receptors is an adult in good health. Both conserved end residues are part of each CDR3. The D gene is left open where the match is weak. Rows may omit the clone size; those that give it use once, few, many or a size class.

>14|-|TRBJ2-6|-|TRBV19
TGTGCCAGTAGGTCGGCCTCTGGGGCCAACGTCCTGACTTTC
CASRSASGANVLTF
>14|TRBD1|TRBJ1-1|-|TRBV7-9
TGTGCCAGCAGCGACAGGGTCCCCGGCACTGAAGCTTTCTTT
CASSDRVPGTEAFF
>15|-|TRBJ2-1|-|TRBV5-1
TGCGCCAGCAGCCAGGACAGCACGGTACTCGATGAGCAGTTCTTC
CASSQDSTVLDEQFF
>13|-|TRBJ1-1|-|TRBV18
TGTGCCAGCTCACCAACGGGGTCCACTGAAGCTTTCTTT
CASSPTGSTEAFF
>13|-|TRBJ2-7|-|TRBV6-5
TGTGCCAGCAGTTACCAGGGGCCCTACGAGCAGTACTTC
CASSYQGPYEQYF
>15|-|TRBJ1-5|-|TRBV27
TGTGCCAGCAGTTTCGAACCCCATAGCAATCAGCCCCAGCATTTT
CASSFEPHSNQPQHF
>14|-|TRBJ1-5|once|TRBV5-5
TGTGCCAGCAGCTTAGGAGAGCTCAATCAGCCCCAGCATTTT
CASSLGELNQPQHF
>14|TRBD2|TRBJ2-7|-|TRBV19
TGTGCCAGTAGTATAGCAGCGGGGGTTAATGAGCAGTACTTC
CASSIAAGVNEQYF
>16|-|TRBJ2-1|-|TRBV6-5
TGTGCCAGCAGTTACTCCCGCCCGGGGAAGGGAAATGAGCAGTTCTTC
CASSYSRPGKGNEQFF
>14|TRBD1|TRBJ2-1|-|TRBV19
TGTGCCAGTAGTCCGGGACAGGTCTACAATGAGCAGTTCTTC
CASSPGQVYNEQFF